This T cell receptor beta chain was identified in a study of cytomegalovirus exposure and HLA in healthy donors. Use of 60 Vbeta and 13 Jbeta primers characterized the PCR. Some clones are missing from TCRdb's copy, which holds only in-frame ones; the method was immunoSEQ multiplex PCR. This sample carries about 120,000 clones, with around 4% going to the ten biggest clones. Trimming left V 7 bases short and J 7 bases short, with 19 bases between. CDR1 and CDR2 (germline): WSHSY, SAAADI. This CDR3 contains 14 residues. V gene TRBV10-2 combines with J gene TRBJ1-1, with D possibly being TRBD1 (5 bases). This TCR came from a man younger than 35 in good health and CMV-seronegative. Sequenced input: PBMCs. The CDR3 nucleotides are TGCGCCAGCACGGAGTTGGGGGGGAGACTTGAAGCTTTCTTT. Amino acids: CASTELGGRLEAFF.